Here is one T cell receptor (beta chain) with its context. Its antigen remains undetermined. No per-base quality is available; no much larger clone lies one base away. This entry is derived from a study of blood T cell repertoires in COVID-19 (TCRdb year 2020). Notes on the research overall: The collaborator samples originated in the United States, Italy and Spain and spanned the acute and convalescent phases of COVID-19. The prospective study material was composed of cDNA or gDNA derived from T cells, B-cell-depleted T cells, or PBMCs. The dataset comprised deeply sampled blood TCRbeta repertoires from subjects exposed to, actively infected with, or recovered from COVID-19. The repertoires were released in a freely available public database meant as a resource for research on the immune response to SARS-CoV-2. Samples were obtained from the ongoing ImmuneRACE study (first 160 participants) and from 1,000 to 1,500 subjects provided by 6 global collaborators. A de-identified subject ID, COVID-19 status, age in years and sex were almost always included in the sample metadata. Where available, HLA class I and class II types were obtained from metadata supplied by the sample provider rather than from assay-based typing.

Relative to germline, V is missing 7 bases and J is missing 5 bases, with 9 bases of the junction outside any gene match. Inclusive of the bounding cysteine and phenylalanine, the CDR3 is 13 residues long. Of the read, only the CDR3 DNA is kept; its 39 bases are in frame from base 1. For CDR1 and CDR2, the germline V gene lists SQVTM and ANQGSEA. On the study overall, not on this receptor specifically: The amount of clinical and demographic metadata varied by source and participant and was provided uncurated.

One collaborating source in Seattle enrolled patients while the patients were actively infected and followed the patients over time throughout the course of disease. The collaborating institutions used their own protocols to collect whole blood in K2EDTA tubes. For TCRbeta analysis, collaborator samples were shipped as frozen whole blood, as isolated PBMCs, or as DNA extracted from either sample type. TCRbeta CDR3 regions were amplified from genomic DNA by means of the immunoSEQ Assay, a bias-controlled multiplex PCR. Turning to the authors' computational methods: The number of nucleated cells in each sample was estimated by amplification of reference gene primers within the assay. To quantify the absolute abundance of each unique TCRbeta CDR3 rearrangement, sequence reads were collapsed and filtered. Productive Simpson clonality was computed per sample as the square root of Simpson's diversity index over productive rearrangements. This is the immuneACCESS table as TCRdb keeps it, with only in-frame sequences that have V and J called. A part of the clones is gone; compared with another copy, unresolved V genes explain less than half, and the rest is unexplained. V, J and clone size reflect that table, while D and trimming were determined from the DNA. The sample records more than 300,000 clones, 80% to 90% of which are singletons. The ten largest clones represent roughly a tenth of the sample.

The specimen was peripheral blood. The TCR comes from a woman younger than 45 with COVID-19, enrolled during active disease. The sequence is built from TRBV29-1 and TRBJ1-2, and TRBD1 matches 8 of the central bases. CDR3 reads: CSAADRAAYGYTF. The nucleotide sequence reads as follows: TGCAGCGCTGCGGACAGGGCTGCGTATGGCTACACCTTC. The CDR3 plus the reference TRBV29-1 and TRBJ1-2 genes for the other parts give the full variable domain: SAVISQKPSRDICQRGTSLTIQCQVDSQVTMMFWYRQQPGQSLTLIATANQGSEATYESGFVIDKFPISRPNLTFSTLTVSNMSPEDSSIYLCSAADRAAYGYTFGSGTRLTVV.